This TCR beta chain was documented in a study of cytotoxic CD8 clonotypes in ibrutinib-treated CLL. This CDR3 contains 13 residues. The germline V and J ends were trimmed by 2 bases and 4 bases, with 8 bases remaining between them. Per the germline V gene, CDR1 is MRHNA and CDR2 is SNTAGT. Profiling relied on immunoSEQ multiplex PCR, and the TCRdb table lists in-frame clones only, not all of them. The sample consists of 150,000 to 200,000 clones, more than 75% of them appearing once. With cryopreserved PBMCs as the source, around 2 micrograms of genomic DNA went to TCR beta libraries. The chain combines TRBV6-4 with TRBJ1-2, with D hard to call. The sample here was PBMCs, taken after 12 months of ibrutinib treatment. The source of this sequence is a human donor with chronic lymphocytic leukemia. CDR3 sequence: CASSDAAGYGYTF. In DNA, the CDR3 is TGTGCCAGCAGTGACGCCGCCGGCTATGGCTACACCTTC.